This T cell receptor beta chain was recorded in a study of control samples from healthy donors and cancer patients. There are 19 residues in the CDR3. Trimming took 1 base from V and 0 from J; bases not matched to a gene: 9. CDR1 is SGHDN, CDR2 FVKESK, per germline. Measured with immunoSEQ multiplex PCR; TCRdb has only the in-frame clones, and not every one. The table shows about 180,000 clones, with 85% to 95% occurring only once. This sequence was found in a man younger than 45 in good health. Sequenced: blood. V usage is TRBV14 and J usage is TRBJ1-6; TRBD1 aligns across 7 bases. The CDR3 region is CASSQGLRDRSSYNSPLHF. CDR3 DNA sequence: TGTGCCAGCAGCCAAGGTCTCCGGGACAGATCCTCCTATAATTCACCCCTCCACTTT.